This T cell receptor (beta chain) was sequenced for a study of cytomegalovirus exposure and HLA in healthy donors. The PCR employed 60 Vbeta primers together with 13 Jbeta primers. Sequenced by immunoSEQ multiplex PCR; TCRdb stores in-frame clones only, minus some. Of roughly 89,000 clones listed, 65% to 85% are singletons. Trimming shortened V by 7 bases and J by 0 bases, and 10 bases separated the two germline ends. This CDR3 spans 15 amino acids. Germline assignment: CDR1 LNHDA and CDR2 SQIVND (reference sequence). This clonotype originated in a man in his late teens or twenties in good health and CMV-seronegative. Material: PBMCs. V and J are TRBV19 and TRBJ2-6; the D gene is possibly TRBD1 (6 bases). The CDR3 spells CASTNRDSGANVLTF. CDR3 sequence (DNA): TGTGCCAGTACCAACAGGGACTCTGGGGCCAACGTCCTGACTTTC.